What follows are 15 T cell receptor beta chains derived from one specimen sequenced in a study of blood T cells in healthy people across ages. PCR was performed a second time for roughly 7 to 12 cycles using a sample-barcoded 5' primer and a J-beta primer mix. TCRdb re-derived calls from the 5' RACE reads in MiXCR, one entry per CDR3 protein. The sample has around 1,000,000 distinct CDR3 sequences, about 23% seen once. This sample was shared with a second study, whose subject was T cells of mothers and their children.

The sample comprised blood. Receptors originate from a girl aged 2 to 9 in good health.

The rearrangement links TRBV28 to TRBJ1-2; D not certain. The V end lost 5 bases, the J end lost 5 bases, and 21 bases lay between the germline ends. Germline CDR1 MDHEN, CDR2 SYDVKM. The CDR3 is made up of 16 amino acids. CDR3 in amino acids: CASSPIKKAAAYGYTF. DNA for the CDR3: TGTGCCAGCAGTCCAATAAAGAAGGCAGCGGCTTATGGCTACACCTTC.

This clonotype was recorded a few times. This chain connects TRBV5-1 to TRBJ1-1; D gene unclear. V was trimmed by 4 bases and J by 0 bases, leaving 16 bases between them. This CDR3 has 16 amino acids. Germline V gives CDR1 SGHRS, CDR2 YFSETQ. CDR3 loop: CASSRKPRWLNTEAFF. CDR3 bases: TGCGCCAGCAGCCGCAAGCCTAGGTGGCTGAACACTGAAGCTTTCTTT.

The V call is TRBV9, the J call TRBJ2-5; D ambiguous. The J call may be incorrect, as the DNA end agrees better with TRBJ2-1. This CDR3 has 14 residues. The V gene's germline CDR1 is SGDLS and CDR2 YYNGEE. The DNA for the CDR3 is TGTGCCAGCAGTAGTAGAGGAGAGGTCGATGAGCAGTTCTTC. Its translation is CASSSRGEVDEQFF.

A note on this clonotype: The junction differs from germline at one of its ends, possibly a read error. The CDR3 nucleotides are TGTGCCCGCAGTTTAGTGCTCTACGAGCAGTACTTC. This sequence encodes CARSLVLYEQYF. The chain links TRBV12-3 or TRBV12-4 to TRBJ2-7; D remains unclear. The CDR3 runs to 12 residues.

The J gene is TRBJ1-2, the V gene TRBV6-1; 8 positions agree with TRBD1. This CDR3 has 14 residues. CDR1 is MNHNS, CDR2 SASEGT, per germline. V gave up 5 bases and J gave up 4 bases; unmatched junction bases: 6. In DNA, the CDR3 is TGTGCCAGCAGTATATCGGGACAGGTCTATGGCTACACCTTC. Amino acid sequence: CASSISGQVYGYTF.

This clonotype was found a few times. CDR3 sequence reads: CASWTGVHEQYF. CDR3 in DNA: TGTGCCAGCTGGACAGGGGTCCACGAGCAGTACTTC. This rearrangement joins TRBV27 to TRBJ2-1, with TRBD1 matching 9 bases. The end of the DNA is better explained by TRBJ2-7, so the J call may be wrong. Germline V lookup: CDR1 MNHEY, CDR2 SMNVEV (reference sequence). This CDR3 is 12 amino acids long.

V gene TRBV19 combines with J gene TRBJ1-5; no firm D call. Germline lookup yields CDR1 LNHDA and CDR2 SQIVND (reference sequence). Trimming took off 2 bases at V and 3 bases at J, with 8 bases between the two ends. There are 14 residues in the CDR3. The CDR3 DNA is TGTGCCAGTAGTATATTGGGCTCCAATCAGCCCCAGCATTTT. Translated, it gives CASSILGSNQPQHF.

CDR3 sequence reads: CASSLAGQAAYEQYF. Written as DNA, the CDR3 is TGCGCCAGCAGCTTGGCGGGACAGGCCGCCTACGAGCAGTACTTC. The rearrangement links TRBV5-1 to TRBJ2-5; 8 positions match TRBD1. The J call is doubtful: the DNA matches TRBJ2-7 better. The V gene's germline CDR1 is SGHRS and CDR2 YFSETQ. The CDR3 contains 15 residues.

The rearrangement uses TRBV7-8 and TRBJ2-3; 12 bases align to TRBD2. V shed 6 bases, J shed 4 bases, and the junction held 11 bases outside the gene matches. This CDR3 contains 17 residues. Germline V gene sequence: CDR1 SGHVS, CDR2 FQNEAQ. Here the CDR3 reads CASRPPLAGGIADTQYF. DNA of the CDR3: TGTGCCAGCAGACCGCCACTAGCGGGAGGTATCGCAGATACGCAGTATTTT. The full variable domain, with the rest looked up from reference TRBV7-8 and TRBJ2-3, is GAGVSQSPRYKVAKRGQDVALRCDPISGHVSLFWYQQALGQGPEFLTYFQNEAQLDKSGLPSDRFFAERPEGSVSTLKIQRTQQEDSAVYLCASRPPLAGGIADTQYFGPGTRLTVL.

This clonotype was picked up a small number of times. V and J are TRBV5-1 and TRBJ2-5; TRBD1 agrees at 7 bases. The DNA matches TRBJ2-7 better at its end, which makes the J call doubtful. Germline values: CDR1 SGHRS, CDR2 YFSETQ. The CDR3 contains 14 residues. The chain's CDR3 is CASSLVTGAHEQYF. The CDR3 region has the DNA TGCGCCAGCAGCTTGGTCACAGGGGCCCACGAGCAGTACTTC.

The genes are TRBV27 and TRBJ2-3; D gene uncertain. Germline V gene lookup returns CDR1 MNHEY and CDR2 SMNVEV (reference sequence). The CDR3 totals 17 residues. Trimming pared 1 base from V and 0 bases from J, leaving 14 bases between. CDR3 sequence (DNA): TGTGCCAGCAGTTTATACGTTGGCGACCTTAGCACAGATACGCAGTATTTT. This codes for CASSLYVGDLSTDTQYF.

The DNA for the CDR3 is TGTGCCAGCAGCCAGCTTTTCATAGCGGGGGGTGATATAGATACGCAGTATTTT. This gives the protein CASSQLFIAGGDIDTQYF. The V and J genes are TRBV3-1 and TRBJ2-3, with 10 bases matching TRBD2. Germline CDR1 is LGHDT and CDR2 is YNNKEL (reference sequence). The V and J ends lost 3 bases and 5 bases, in that order; junction bases with no gene match: 14. The CDR3 consists of 18 residues.

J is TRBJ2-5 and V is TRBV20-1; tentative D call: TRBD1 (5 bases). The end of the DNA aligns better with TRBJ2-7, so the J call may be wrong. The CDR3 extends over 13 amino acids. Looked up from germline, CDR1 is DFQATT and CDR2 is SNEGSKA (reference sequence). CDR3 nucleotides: TGCAGTGCTAGTCCGTGGACATCGCTCGAGCAGTACTTC. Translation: CSASPWTSLEQYF.

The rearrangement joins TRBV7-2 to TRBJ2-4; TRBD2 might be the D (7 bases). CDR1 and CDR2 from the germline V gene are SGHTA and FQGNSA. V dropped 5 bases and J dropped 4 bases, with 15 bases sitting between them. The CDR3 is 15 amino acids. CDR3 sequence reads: CASSPLGGGKNIQYF. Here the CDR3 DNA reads TGTGCCAGCAGCCCCCTGGGAGGGGGTAAAAACATTCAGTACTTC.

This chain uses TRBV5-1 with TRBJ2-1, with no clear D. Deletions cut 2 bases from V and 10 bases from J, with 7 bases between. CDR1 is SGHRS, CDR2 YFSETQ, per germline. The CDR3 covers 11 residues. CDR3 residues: CASSFAAEQFF. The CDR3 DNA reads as TGCGCCAGCAGCTTCGCGGCGGAGCAGTTCTTC.